Presented here are 32 T cell receptor beta chains from one specimen sequenced in a study of T cell responses to AZD1222 COVID-19 vaccine (dated by TCRdb to the early 2020s). This specimen's time point label, per the study, means: about 28 days (+/-7) after the second vaccine dose. The library was generated by the immunoSEQ multiplex PCR assay. TCRdb carries this immuneACCESS record with in-frame sequences only. Its versions omit some clonotypes, under half of them owing to an unresolved V gene in the studies checked, with the rest unexplained. The sample table shows more than 85,000 clones, and approximately 88% are seen once. 11% to 15% of the sample is in the top ten clones. This sample comprised peripheral blood, obtained 28 days after the second AZD1222 dose. The receptors derive from an adult who received the AZD1222 COVID-19 vaccine.

This clone appeared a single time. The chain couples TRBV12-3 or TRBV12-4 to TRBJ1-2; TRBD1 is a possible D gene (5 bases). The CDR3 contains 13 residues. V was clipped by 4 bases and J by 5 bases, with 11 bases between them. CDR3 in amino acids: CASSSGRLYGYTF. The CDR3 nucleotides are TGTGCCAGCAGTTCGGGACGGTTGTATGGCTACACCTTC.

The chain joins TRBV7-8 to TRBJ2-6; D is uncertain. Germline-derived CDR1 and CDR2 are SGHVS and FQNEAQ. The V end lost 1 base, the J end lost 2 bases, and 9 bases lay between the germline ends. This CDR3 is built from 16 residues. Here the CDR3 reads CASSLVEWTGANVLTF. CDR3 bases: TGTGCCAGCAGCTTAGTAGAATGGACTGGGGCCAACGTCCTGACTTTC.

The chain is built from TRBV27 and TRBJ1-1; no clear D gene. Germline assignment: CDR1 MNHEY and CDR2 SMNVEV (reference sequence). V gave up 2 bases and J gave up 10 bases, with 14 bases separating them. The CDR3 covers 13 residues. DNA for the CDR3: TGTGCCAGCAGTTTAGAATTAGGACCGGGAGCTTTCTTT. As protein: CASSLELGPGAFF.

This clone was seen once. The CDR3 nucleotides read TGTGCCTGGGCCCTGACAGGGGCCTACTCAACAGATACGCAGTATTTT. Translating it yields CAWALTGAYSTDTQYF. The chain employs TRBV30 and TRBJ2-3; 8 positions agree with TRBD1. The V segment lost 5 bases and the J segment 3 bases; nucleotides outside the gene matches: 13. CDR3 length equals 16 residues. The germline CDR1 and CDR2 sequences are GTSNPN and SVGIG (reference sequence).

The V call is TRBV5-6, the J call TRBJ2-5; a possible D gene is TRBD2 (7 bases). Trimming shortened V by 1 base and J by 5 bases, and 15 bases separated the two germline ends. The CDR3 consists of 15 residues. Germline lookup yields CDR1 SGHDT and CDR2 YYEEEE. The CDR3 sequence: CASSLYRGAVETQYF. CDR3 bases: TGTGCCAGCAGCTTGTACCGGGGGGCCGTTGAGACCCAGTACTTC.

This sequence joins TRBV6-5 and TRBJ1-5; D might be TRBD1 (6 bases). The CDR3 length is 13 residues. In germline, CDR1 is MNHEY, CDR2 SVGAGI. V was cut by 4 bases and J by 6 bases, with 10 bases left in between. CDR3 bases: TGTGCCAGCAGTTCACGGGGGCTTCAGCCCCAGCATTTT. Protein sequence: CASSSRGLQPQHF.

The chain employs TRBV10-3 and TRBJ1-4; no firm D call. V was trimmed by 4 bases and J by 6 bases, leaving 12 bases between them. CDR3 length equals 14 residues. Germline V gene data show CDR1 as ENHRY and CDR2 as SYGVKD. This CDR3 is CAISVGFIDEKLFF. CDR3 in DNA: TGTGCCATCAGTGTGGGTTTTATAGATGAAAAACTGTTTTTT.

This clone was seen just once. The chain carries TRBV4-3 and TRBJ2-7; 9 bases map to TRBD1. The germline V gene encodes CDR1 LGHNA and CDR2 YSLEER. The CDR3 contains 14 residues. Trimming cost V 3 bases and J 9 bases; bases outside gene matches: 9. CDR3 sequence (DNA): TGCGCCAGCAGCCAGGAGATGGGACAGGGAGGGCAGTACTTC. Its protein is CASSQEMGQGGQYF.

J is TRBJ2-5 and V is TRBV19; TRBD2 is a possible D gene (5 bases). Germline CDR1 and CDR2: LNHDA and SQIVND (reference sequence). V lost 1 base, J lost 4 bases, and 7 bases lay in between. The CDR3 spans 13 residues. CDR3 residues: CASSIGESETQYF. CDR3 nucleotides: TGTGCCAGTAGTATAGGGGAGTCAGAGACCCAGTACTTC. Full variable domain (rest looked up from reference TRBV19 and TRBJ2-5): DGGITQSPKYLFRKEGQNVTLSCEQNLNHDAMYWYRQDPGQGLRLIYYSQIVNDFQKGDIAEGYSVSREKKESFPLTVTSAQKNPTAFYLCASSIGESETQYFGPGTRLLVL.

V usage is TRBV6-1 and J usage is TRBJ1-1; D is ambiguous. The germline V gene encodes CDR1 MNHNS and CDR2 SASEGT. The CDR3 totals 14 residues. Trimming left V 1 base short and J 6 bases short, with 12 bases between. DNA for the CDR3: TGTGCCAGCAGTGAAGAGGGCAGGAGTGCTGAAGCTTTCTTT. It encodes CASSEEGRSAEAFF.

The chain has TRBV5-1 and TRBJ2-3; TRBD1 matches 12 bases. Per germline, CDR1 SGHRS and CDR2 YFSETQ. Losses at the gene ends were 4 bases for V and 4 bases for J; bases not matched to a gene: 7. The CDR3 loop spans 16 amino acids. The CDR3 loop reads CASSQTGTGGSDTQYF. The CDR3 nucleotides read TGCGCCAGCAGCCAAACCGGGACAGGGGGCTCAGATACGCAGTATTTT. Complete variable domain (other parts from reference TRBV5-1 and TRBJ2-3): KAGVTQTPRYLIKTRGQQVTLSCSPISGHRSVSWYQQTPGQGLQFLFEYFSETQRNKGNFPGRFSGRQFSNSRSEMNVSTLELGDSALYLCASSQTGTGGSDTQYFGPGTRLTVL.

The chain recombines TRBV7-6 with TRBJ2-7, with 10 bases that match TRBD2. The germline V gene has CDR1 SGHVS and CDR2 FNYEAQ. The CDR3 consists of 15 residues. Trimming took 1 base from V and 8 from J; bases not matched to a gene: 8. In DNA form, the CDR3 reads TGTGCCAGCAGCTTAGGAGCGGGGGGGGTCGAGAAGCAGTACTTC. It translates to CASSLGAGGVEKQYF.

This chain links TRBV5-1 with TRBJ2-6; 9 positions match TRBD2. This CDR3 is built from 17 residues. Germline loops: CDR1 SGHRS, CDR2 YFSETQ. The ends lost 2 bases at V and 0 bases at J; junction bases unmatched: 3. The CDR3, as DNA: TGCGCCAGCAGCTTAAGCGGGGGGCCCTCTGGGGCCAACGTCCTGACTTTC. This codes for CASSLSGGPSGANVLTF. The full variable domain, completed using reference TRBV5-1 and TRBJ2-6, is KAGVTQTPRYLIKTRGQQVTLSCSPISGHRSVSWYQQTPGQGLQFLFEYFSETQRNKGNFPGRFSGRQFSNSRSEMNVSTLELGDSALYLCASSLSGGPSGANVLTFGAGSRLTVL.

The J gene is TRBJ1-2, the V gene TRBV24-1; 8 bases match TRBD1. This CDR3 contains 15 residues. Germline V gene lookup returns CDR1 KGHDR and CDR2 SFDVKD. V lost 5 bases and J lost 5; bases outside the gene matches: 9. In DNA, the CDR3 is TGTGCCACCAGTGGCCCGGACAGGGAGGAATATGGCTACACCTTC. It is translated as CATSGPDREEYGYTF.

The chain has TRBV6-5 and TRBJ2-5, with 8 bases that match TRBD1. Germline V lookup: CDR1 MNHEY, CDR2 SVGAGI. The CDR3 is 13 residues long. The junction had 7 bases not matched to a gene; V was cut back by 8 bases and J by 5 bases. The CDR3 spells CASDPQGEETQYF. The CDR3 region has the DNA TGTGCCAGCGACCCACAGGGGGAGGAGACCCAGTACTTC.

The CDR3 protein is CASSTAGGLYDEQFF. The DNA of the CDR3 is TGTGCCAGTAGTACGGCGGGGGGGCTGTATGATGAGCAGTTCTTC. The rearrangement uses TRBV19 and TRBJ2-1, with TRBD2 matching 9 bases. V lost 4 bases to trimming and J lost 8 bases; unmatched junction nucleotides: 9. The CDR3 runs 15 residues. In germline, CDR1 is LNHDA, CDR2 SQIVND (reference sequence).

This clone is large (0.1 to 1%) within its sample. The chain couples TRBV2 to TRBJ2-3, with TRBD2 matching 11 bases. There are 16 residues in the CDR3. With V trimmed by 6 bases and J by 2 bases, 7 bases remained unmatched. Germline V lookup: CDR1 SNHLY, CDR2 FYNNEI. The CDR3 DNA is TGTGCCAGCAGGGAATCACTAGCGGGGGTCACAGATACGCAGTATTTT. Translating gives CASRESLAGVTDTQYF.

V is TRBV7-2 and J is TRBJ2-7; D remains unclear. From germline, CDR1 is SGHTA and CDR2 FQGNSA. This CDR3 has 14 residues. V gave up 4 bases and J gave up 5 bases, with 15 bases separating them. CDR3 protein: CASSSLSGGDEQYF. DNA for the CDR3: TGTGCCAGCAGCTCCTTATCGGGTGGAGACGAGCAGTACTTC.

The chain uses TRBV5-1 and TRBJ1-1; weak D call: TRBD1 (6 bases). The CDR3 is made up of 15 amino acids. CDR1 is SGHRS and CDR2 is YFSETQ in the germline V gene. Trimming removed 4 bases at V and 7 bases at J, with 20 bases between. The CDR3 here is CASSLGSGTPFEAFF. CDR3 in DNA: TGCGCCAGCAGCCTGGGCAGTGGGACACCGTTTGAAGCTTTCTTT.

The CDR3 loop is CASSPQMGQRYGYTF. The CDR3 bases are TGTGCCAGCTCACCACAAATGGGGCAGAGGTATGGCTACACCTTC. V and J are TRBV18 and TRBJ1-2; weak D call: TRBD1 (5 bases). CDR1 KGHSH and CDR2 LQKENI come from the germline V gene. Trimming pared 1 base from V and 5 bases from J, leaving 14 bases between. The CDR3 sequence is 15 residues long.

The chain employs TRBV12-3 or TRBV12-4 and TRBJ2-7; 11 bases are shared with TRBD2. The CDR3 loop spans 13 amino acids. The trim removed 6 bases at V and 7 bases at J, leaving 5 bases unmatched. CDR3 DNA sequence: TGTGCCAGCAGACTAGCGGGAGCCGGGGAGCAGTACTTC. Protein sequence: CASRLAGAGEQYF.

This clone has just a few counts. The chain has TRBV29-1 and TRBJ2-5, with D tentatively TRBD1 (6 bases). Trimming took off 0 bases at V and 5 bases at J, with 7 bases between the two ends. The CDR3 spans 12 residues. From germline, CDR1 is SQVTM and CDR2 ANQGSEA. The CDR3: CSVEDTGETQYF. CDR3 nucleotides: TGCAGCGTTGAAGATACAGGGGAGACCCAGTACTTC.

In this sample, this clone turned up a few times. This chain connects TRBV7-9 to TRBJ2-5, with D possibly being TRBD1 (6 bases). The CDR3 loop spans 13 amino acids. Germline V gives CDR1 SEHNR, CDR2 FQNEAQ (reference sequence). V shed 4 bases and J shed 5 bases, with 11 bases lying between them. The CDR3 sequence: CASSYPTGETQYF. CDR3 DNA: TGTGCCAGCAGCTACCCCACAGGGGAGACCCAGTACTTC. Supplemented by reference TRBV7-9 and TRBJ2-5, the full variable domain reads DTGVSQNPRHKITKRGQNVTFRCDPISEHNRLYWYRQTLGQGPEFLTYFQNEAQLEKSRLLSDRFSAERPKGSFSTLEIQRTEQGDSAMYLCASSYPTGETQYFGPGTRLLVL.

The count of this clone is one. The chain joins TRBV7-9 to TRBJ1-3, with 7 bases lining up with TRBD1. After removal of 6 bases from V and 4 bases from J, the junction contained 12 bases not matched to a gene. Germline V gene data show CDR1 as SEHNR and CDR2 as FQNEAQ (reference sequence). The CDR3 covers 16 residues. CDR3: CASSPRTGTAGNTIYF. In DNA form, the CDR3 reads TGTGCCAGCAGTCCTCGTACCGGGACAGCGGGAAACACCATATATTTT.

The CDR3 is CASSLERSGGTDTQYF. The CDR3 DNA sequence: TGCGCCAGCAGCTTGGAACGGAGCGGGGGTACAGATACGCAGTATTTT. The chain employs TRBV5-1 and TRBJ2-3; 8 bases align to TRBD2. V shed 0 bases and J 3 bases; nucleotides not matched to a gene: 6. CDR1 and CDR2 from the germline V gene are SGHRS and YFSETQ. The CDR3 extends over 16 amino acids.

J is TRBJ1-6 and V is TRBV4-1; tentatively, D is TRBD1 (6 bases). With 1 base removed from V and 0 bases from J, the gap between germline ends came to 13 bases. The CDR3 consists of 18 residues. Germline V gives CDR1 MGHRA, CDR2 YSYEKL. The CDR3 region is CASSQVRGQSSYNSPLHF. CDR3 nucleotides: TGCGCCAGCAGCCAAGTTCGGGGGCAGAGCTCCTATAATTCACCCCTCCACTTT.

This chain links TRBV20-1 with TRBJ2-3, with D unresolved. V was cut by 4 bases and J by 5 bases, with 7 bases left in between. This CDR3 has 11 residues. From germline, CDR1 is DFQATT and CDR2 SNEGSKA (reference sequence). CDR3 protein: CSAIREDTQYF. CDR3 nucleotide sequence: TGCAGTGCTATCCGCGAAGATACGCAGTATTTT.

This chain connects TRBV25-1 to TRBJ1-1, with a possible D match to TRBD1 (5 bases). The germline V gene encodes CDR1 MGHDK and CDR2 SYGVNS. The CDR3 is made up of 13 amino acids. Trimming stripped 7 bases from V and 0 bases from J, with 9 bases between. For the CDR3, the DNA is TGTGCCAGCATTTCGGGGGTGAACACTGAAGCTTTCTTT. It is translated as CASISGVNTEAFF.

The rearrangement links TRBV13 to TRBJ1-3; 7 nucleotides match TRBD1. The CDR3 is 14 amino acids. The V segment lost 5 bases and the J segment 4 bases; nucleotides outside the gene matches: 5. CDR1 is PRHDT, CDR2 FYEKMQ, per germline (reference sequence). The CDR3 here is CASSETGAGNTIYF. CDR3 nucleotides: TGTGCCAGCAGCGAAACAGGGGCCGGAAACACCATATATTTT.

The chain carries TRBV18 and TRBJ2-2; D might be TRBD2 (6 bases). CDR3 length equals 15 residues. Trimming took off 6 bases at V and 5 bases at J, with 16 bases between the two ends. Germline loops: CDR1 KGHSH, CDR2 LQKENI. The CDR3 loop reads CASSPQTSPTGELFF. For the CDR3, the DNA is TGTGCCAGCTCGCCCCAGACTAGTCCTACCGGGGAGCTGTTTTTT. The whole variable domain, filled in from reference TRBV18 and TRBJ2-2, reads NAGVMQNPRHLVRRRGQEARLRCSPMKGHSHVYWYRQLPEEGLKFMVYLQKENIIDESGMPKERFSAEFPKEGPSILRIQQVVRGDSAAYFCASSPQTSPTGELFFGEGSRLTVL.

The gene calls are TRBV29-1 and TRBJ1-1; TRBD1 agrees at 7 bases. CDR3 length: 13 residues. Germline V gene data show CDR1 as SQVTM and CDR2 as ANQGSEA. V lost 6 bases, J lost 0 bases, and 4 bases stayed unmatched. This CDR3 is CSVRGTVNTEAFF. CDR3 DNA: TGCAGCGTACGGGGGACAGTGAACACTGAAGCTTTCTTT.

The CDR3 sequence: CASSEFWSGGRNEQFF. CDR3 DNA sequence: TGTGCCAGCAGTGAATTTTGGTCGGGAGGGAGGAATGAGCAGTTCTTC. The rearrangement links TRBV6-1 to TRBJ2-1, with TRBD2 matching 8 bases. V trimming: 2 bases; J trimming: 7 bases; junction bases outside the gene matches: 10. Germline CDR1 MNHNS, CDR2 SASEGT. The CDR3 is 16 amino acids.